This TCR beta chain was identified during a study of cytomegalovirus exposure and HLA in healthy donors. Broader study findings: Altogether, 164 TCR beta chains were recorded as cytomegalovirus-associated.

Trimming took 7 bases from V and 7 from J, leaving 13 bases between them. Germline V gives CDR1 LNHDA, CDR2 SQIVND (reference sequence). This CDR3 comprises 12 residues. Turning to this clone: Its matching antigen is unknown.

The PCR had 60 Vbeta and 13 Jbeta primers. TCRdb's copy holds only in-frame clones and misses some; the assay was immunoSEQ multiplex PCR. The sample contains approximately 160,000 clones, around 80% of which appear only once. Nominal health characterized the donors when sampled, though unrecorded immune exposures were likely. This clonotype was sampled from a woman between 50 and 59 years old in good health and CMV-seropositive. What was sequenced was PBMCs. The chain is built from TRBV19 and TRBJ2-5; possibly TRBD2 for D (5 bases). The CDR3, as DNA: TGTGCCAGTACCCCCAGAGAGGGGACCCAGTACTTC. This sequence encodes CASTPREGTQYF.